This T cell receptor beta chain was recovered during a study of post-analysis software for immune sequencing data. Overall study context: Recorded disease courses covered relapsing-remitting, secondary progressive and progressive-relapsing multiple sclerosis. Some patients had no subtype annotation.

This CDR3 comprises 15 residues. V gave up 6 bases and J gave up 4 bases, with 16 bases separating them. Germline V gives CDR1 MNHEY, CDR2 SMNVEV (reference sequence). Carried by the TCR beta cDNA libraries were unique molecular identifiers. Each batch of about 0.85 to 10 million T cells produced some 450,000 cDNA molecules. TCRdb used MiXCR to reprocess the PCR reads, holding one entry per CDR3 protein. Of around 440,000 distinct CDR3 sequences listed, less than 45% are singletons. Only a few counts were recorded for this clonotype. Antigen unknown. The study's findings and limits: Patients had higher frequencies than controls of roughly five TRBV segments, including TRBV5-6, TRBV5-1 and TRBV20-1.

The chain recombines TRBV27 with TRBJ2-1; unclear D gene. Sequencing was performed on blood. This clonotype was obtained from a girl between 5 and 17 years old with multiple sclerosis. The CDR3 nucleotides are TGTGCCAGCAGCTTTCCAGGTGGCTCTTACAATGAGCAGTTCTTC. Protein sequence: CASSFPGGSYNEQFF.